This T cell receptor (beta chain) stems from a study of T-cell memory formation after mild COVID-19. Study-level background: Largely donor-specific TCR clusters were found. Overall study results and limits: Clones contracting across day 15 to 85 had a balanced CD4/CD8 profile; later expanding clones leaned CD4+. Certain responding clones were present in pre-infection memory, suggesting participation of cross-reactive memory. Mostly located in CM and EM were contracting CD4+ clones, with contracting CD8+ clones located in EMRA.

This clonotype has ten or more counts. Its antigen is not identified. TCRdb fed the 5' RACE reads into MiXCR, producing one record per CDR3 protein. The table shows a few hundred thousand distinct CDR3 sequences, with roughly a tenth occurring only once. This CDR3 contains 15 residues. Trimming stripped 2 bases from V and 0 bases from J, with 8 bases between. Germline-derived CDR1 and CDR2 are MNHNY and SVGAGI (reference sequence). Sample: PBMCs or a T cell subset sorted from them (not recorded which). The TCR originated in a man aged 18 to 30 who had mild COVID-19 (a few samples of this study predate the infection). Cell type and time point are not known. The V and J genes are TRBV6-6 and TRBJ1-5, with D possibly TRBD1 on 5 matching bases. CDR3 loop: CASSYGGYSNQPQHF. Here the CDR3 DNA reads TGTGCCAGCAGTTACGGGGGGTATAGCAATCAGCCCCAGCATTTT.